The 6 T cell receptor beta chains listed next were all sequenced from one sample in a study of neurological immune-mediated disorders. Noted time point: longitudinal time-point 3. A single record per CDR3 protein comes from TCRdb applying MiXCR to the 5' RACE reads. The sample has more than 100,000 distinct CDR3 sequences, 10% to 12% seen once. Sequencing was done on a sample of PBMCs. These receptors all come from a female donor with HTLV-1-associated myelopathy (HAM/TSP).

This clonotype showed up many times. The chain uses TRBV6-6 and TRBJ1-2; TRBD1 might be the D (5 bases). Per the germline V gene, CDR1 is MNHNY and CDR2 is SVGAGI (reference sequence). V was shortened by 4 bases and J by 0 bases, with 15 bases between the two germline ends. The CDR3 sequence is 16 residues long. Here the CDR3 DNA reads TGTGCCAGCAGTTTGGGCAGGGAAGGGTCTAACTATGGCTACACCTTC. It encodes CASSLGREGSNYGYTF.

A word on this clonotype: A much larger clone is a single base away; this may be a read error. The chain links TRBV5-1 to TRBJ2-5; D possibly corresponds to TRBD2 (5 bases). There are 15 residues in the CDR3. The V end lost 4 bases, the J end lost 5 bases, and 18 bases lay between the germline ends. Germline-derived CDR1 and CDR2 are SGHRS and YFSETQ. DNA for the CDR3: TGCGCCAGCAGCCTAACCGGGGTGGTTCGGGAGACCCAGTACTTC. Amino acid sequence: CASSLTGVVRETQYF.

This clonotype has ten or more counts. This sequence joins TRBV5-1 and TRBJ2-3; D possibly corresponds to TRBD1 (6 bases). Per germline, CDR1 SGHRS and CDR2 YFSETQ. The CDR3 loop spans 14 amino acids. V lost 3 bases to trimming and J lost 2 bases, with 10 bases between them. In nucleotides, the CDR3 is TGCGCCAGCAGCTCCGGACAGAACACAGATACGCAGTATTTT. Translating gives CASSSGQNTDTQYF. The full variable domain, rest sourced from reference TRBV5-1 and TRBJ2-3, is KAGVTQTPRYLIKTRGQQVTLSCSPISGHRSVSWYQQTPGQGLQFLFEYFSETQRNKGNFPGRFSGRQFSNSRSEMNVSTLELGDSALYLCASSSGQNTDTQYFGPGTRLTVL.

This clonotype was counted ten times or more. The gene calls are TRBV7-9 and TRBJ1-2; D is perhaps TRBD1 (6 bases). CDR1 SEHNR and CDR2 FQNEAQ come from the germline V gene (reference sequence). The V gene lost 5 bases and the J gene lost 4 bases, with 17 bases spanning the gap. CDR3 length: 15 residues. The CDR3 bases are TGTGCCAGCAGCCCGGTACGGGGGCCGGCCTATGGCTACACCTTC. It encodes CASSPVRGPAYGYTF.

This clonotype was picked up many times. The rearrangement links TRBV10-3 to TRBJ1-5, with TRBD1 matching over 10 bases. Germline-derived CDR1 and CDR2 are ENHRY and SYGVKD. The CDR3 extends over 15 amino acids. The junction had 13 bases not matched to a gene; V was cut back by 11 bases and J by 6 bases. CDR3: CASNPGQGLGQPQHF. DNA of the CDR3: TGTGCCTCCAACCCGGGACAGGGGCTGGGTCAGCCCCAGCATTTT.

This clonotype was seen at least ten times. The chain joins TRBV24-1 to TRBJ2-7; 10 bases agree with TRBD1. CDR3 length: 15 amino acids. Germline loops: CDR1 KGHDR, CDR2 SFDVKD. V was clipped by 3 bases and J by 4 bases; unmatched bases: 5. Here the CDR3 reads CATSDPGTGDYEQYF. For the CDR3, the DNA is TGTGCCACCAGTGATCCCGGGACAGGGGATTACGAGCAGTACTTC.